Following are 16 T cell receptor beta chains from one sample sequenced in a study of cytomegalovirus exposure and HLA in healthy donors. Both 60 Vbeta primers and 13 Jbeta primers went into the PCR. Sequencing was performed with immunoSEQ multiplex PCR; in TCRdb, only in-frame clones are kept and a portion is missing. The sample includes about 130,000 clones, roughly 78% of them seen just once. Sequenced sample: PBMCs. The origin of the receptors is a man in his fifties in good health and CMV-seropositive.

The genes are TRBV4-1 and TRBJ2-1, with a possible D match to TRBD2 (9 bases). The CDR3 is made up of 17 amino acids. Trimming shortened V by 4 bases and J by 2 bases, and 18 bases separated the two germline ends. Germline V CDR1 and CDR2: MGHRA, YSYEKL. The chain's CDR3 is CASSPGGGGAAYNEQFF. The CDR3, as DNA: TGCGCCAGCAGCCCAGGGGGCGGGGGGGCTGCCTACAATGAGCAGTTCTTC.

V is TRBV5-8 and J is TRBJ2-7; a possible D gene is TRBD1 (6 bases). The V gene lost 0 bases and the J gene lost 3 bases, with 22 bases spanning the gap. CDR1 and CDR2 (germline): SGHTS, YDEGEE. The CDR3 loop spans 18 amino acids. Written as DNA, the CDR3 is TGTGCCAGCAGCTTGGTGGGGTTGGGGGCGCGTGGCAGCTACGAGCAGTACTTC. Translating gives CASSLVGLGARGSYEQYF.

V gene TRBV20-1 combines with J gene TRBJ1-2, with 7 bases fitting TRBD1. Germline CDR1 reads DFQATT; CDR2 reads SNEGSKA (reference sequence). V lost 6 bases to trimming and J lost 5 bases; unmatched junction nucleotides: 3. This CDR3 comprises 11 residues. The CDR3 reads CSAPTGYGYTF. In nucleotides, the CDR3 is TGCAGTGCCCCGACAGGGTATGGCTACACCTTC.

This clone has just a few counts. The chain carries TRBV27 and TRBJ2-2; D may be TRBD1 (6 bases). The germline V gene encodes CDR1 MNHEY and CDR2 SMNVEV (reference sequence). Between the trimmed V and J ends, which lost 5 bases and 1 base, there was a span of 8 bases. The CDR3 totals 14 residues. The CDR3 loop is CASSLQGNTGELFF. CDR3 sequence (DNA): TGTGCCAGCAGTCTACAGGGGAACACCGGGGAGCTGTTTTTT.

This clone was counted a single time. The chain has TRBV11-2 and TRBJ1-6; D is unclear. CDR1 SGHAT and CDR2 FQNNGV come from the germline V gene. Between the trimmed V and J ends, which lost 4 bases and 0 bases, there was a span of 10 bases. There are 16 residues in the CDR3. The CDR3 loop reads CASSWTLGSYNSPLHF. DNA of the CDR3: TGTGCCAGCAGCTGGACTCTAGGCTCCTATAATTCACCCCTCCACTTT.

The CDR3 DNA follows: TGTGCCAGCAGCCCAGGGAGGTACGAGCAGTACTTC. Translating it yields CASSPGRYEQYF. This chain connects TRBV7-9 to TRBJ2-7; possibly TRBD2 for D (6 bases). Germline V gene sequence: CDR1 SEHNR, CDR2 FQNEAQ (reference sequence). V was shortened by 5 bases and J by 4 bases, with 9 bases between the two germline ends. The CDR3 is 12 residues long.

This clone was counted once. The chain combines TRBV27 with TRBJ1-3; D uncertain. CDR1 and CDR2 (germline): MNHEY, SMNVEV (reference sequence). The ends were cut back, 5 bases at V and 0 bases at J, with 11 bases in the middle. The CDR3 has 15 residues. The CDR3 protein is CASSPYRYSGNTIYF. The CDR3 DNA follows: TGTGCCAGCAGTCCCTACCGGTACTCTGGAAACACCATATATTTT.

Comments on this clone: At one of its ends the junction is not consistent with the germline gene, which may arise from a read error. The chain is built from TRBV7-8 and TRBJ2-7; D ambiguous. Germline V gives CDR1 SGHVS, CDR2 FQNEAQ. This CDR3 contains 12 residues. CDR3 loop: CSSSSTAYEQYF. In DNA form, the CDR3 reads TGTTCCAGCAGCTCGACTGCCTACGAGCAGTACTTC.

This chain connects TRBV7-2 to TRBJ2-7, with 9 positions matching TRBD1. Per germline, CDR1 SGHTA and CDR2 FQGNSA. V was clipped by 6 bases and J by 3 bases; unmatched bases: 0. There are 12 residues in the CDR3. This CDR3 reads CASRGQGYEQYF. The CDR3 DNA is TGTGCCAGCAGGGGACAGGGCTACGAGCAGTACTTC.

With regard to this clone: This CDR3 is also generated by other DNA sequences in the sample. The chain links TRBV5-6 to TRBJ1-1; no firm D call. From germline, CDR1 is SGHDT and CDR2 YYEEEE. The CDR3 has 17 residues. V lost 8 bases, J lost 4 bases, and 27 bases lay in between. The CDR3 is CASSRPAPEQRGTEAFF. The CDR3 DNA sequence: TGTGCCAGTAGTAGACCTGCCCCTGAGCAACGGGGCACTGAAGCTTTCTTT.

V usage is TRBV4-1 and J usage is TRBJ1-2; 10 bases fit TRBD1. This CDR3 has 18 amino acids. In germline, CDR1 is MGHRA, CDR2 YSYEKL. J gave up 3 bases and V 4 bases, and 14 bases lay outside the gene matches. The CDR3 DNA is TGCGCCAGCAGCCCGACCTCCTTGGCGGACAGGGGGGACTATGGCTACACCTTC. This encodes CASSPTSLADRGDYGYTF.

The V and J genes are TRBV29-1 and TRBJ2-7; the match to TRBD2 covers 8 bases. CDR3 length: 20 amino acids. Germline V gene sequence: CDR1 SQVTM, CDR2 ANQGSEA. Trimming removed 5 bases from V and 0 bases from J; junction bases left unmatched: 24. CDR3 in amino acids: CSVFLSSRGGPDFSSYEQYF. CDR3 bases: TGCAGCGTTTTCTTATCGAGCCGGGGGGGTCCGGACTTCAGCTCCTACGAGCAGTACTTC.

The V gene is TRBV19, the J gene TRBJ2-3, with D possibly matching TRBD2 (5 bases). The V end lost 7 bases, the J end lost 2 bases, and 19 bases lay between the germline ends. Looked up from germline, CDR1 is LNHDA and CDR2 is SQIVND (reference sequence). The CDR3 has 16 amino acids. The CDR3 sequence is CASTNRLGVNTDTQYF. In DNA form, the CDR3 reads TGTGCCAGTACAAACCGTTTGGGAGTGAACACAGATACGCAGTATTTT.

J is TRBJ1-4 and V is TRBV2, with D perhaps matching TRBD1 (5 bases). The ends were cut back, 3 bases at V and 6 bases at J, with 11 bases in the middle. Per the germline V gene, CDR1 is SNHLY and CDR2 is FYNNEI. The CDR3 runs to 14 residues. This CDR3 reads CASSEGGADEKLFF. For the CDR3, the DNA is TGTGCCAGCAGTGAGGGAGGGGCCGATGAAAAACTGTTTTTT.

The V call is TRBV9, the J call TRBJ2-3; 9 positions agree with TRBD2. This CDR3 is 17 amino acids long. Per the germline V gene, CDR1 is SGDLS and CDR2 is YYNGEE. Trimming removed 4 bases from V and 0 bases from J; junction bases left unmatched: 9. CDR3 residues: CASSRRSAGGSTDTQYF. The CDR3 nucleotides are TGTGCCAGCAGCCGTAGGTCAGCGGGGGGTAGCACAGATACGCAGTATTTT. The whole variable domain, remainder taken from reference TRBV9 and TRBJ2-3, is DSGVTQTPKHLITATGQRVTLRCSPRSGDLSVYWYQQSLDQGLQFLIQYYNGEERAKGNILERFSAQQFPDLHSELNLSSLELGDSALYFCASSRRSAGGSTDTQYFGPGTRLTVL.

The CDR3 DNA sequence: TGCGCCAGCAGCTCACTAGCGTGGTCCTCCTACAATGAGCAGTTCTTC. Amino acid sequence: CASSSLAWSSYNEQFF. This sequence joins TRBV5-1 and TRBJ2-1; 7 bases fit TRBD2. CDR3 size: 16 residues. Germline CDR1 reads SGHRS; CDR2 reads YFSETQ. Trimming cost V 3 bases and J 0 bases; bases outside gene matches: 6.